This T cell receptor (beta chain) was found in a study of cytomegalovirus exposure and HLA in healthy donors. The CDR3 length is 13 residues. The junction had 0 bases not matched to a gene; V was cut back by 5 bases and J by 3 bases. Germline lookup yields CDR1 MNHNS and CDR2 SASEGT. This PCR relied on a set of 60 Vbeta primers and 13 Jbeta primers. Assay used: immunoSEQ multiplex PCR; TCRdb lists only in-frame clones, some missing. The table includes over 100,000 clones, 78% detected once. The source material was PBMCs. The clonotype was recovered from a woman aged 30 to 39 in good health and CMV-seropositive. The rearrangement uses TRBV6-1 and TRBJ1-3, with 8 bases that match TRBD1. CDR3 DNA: TGTGCCAGCAGTACAGGGGGTGGAAACACCATATATTTT. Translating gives CASSTGGGNTIYF.